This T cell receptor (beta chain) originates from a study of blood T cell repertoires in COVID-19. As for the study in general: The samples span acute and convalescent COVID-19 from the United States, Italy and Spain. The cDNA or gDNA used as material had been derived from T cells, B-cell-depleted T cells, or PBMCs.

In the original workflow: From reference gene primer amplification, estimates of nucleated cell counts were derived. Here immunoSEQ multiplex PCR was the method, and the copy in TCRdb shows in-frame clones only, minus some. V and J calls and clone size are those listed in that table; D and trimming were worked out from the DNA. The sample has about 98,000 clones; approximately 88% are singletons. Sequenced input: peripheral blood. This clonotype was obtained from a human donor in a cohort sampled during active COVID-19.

The CDR3 is CASSSRLVETQYF. DNA of the CDR3: TGTGCCAGCAGCTCTAGATTGGTAGAGACCCAGTACTTC. The V and J genes are TRBV12-3 or TRBV12-4 and TRBJ2-5; no firm D call. Trimming left V 6 bases short and J 4 bases short, with 12 bases between. The CDR3 length is 13 residues.